Listed here are 8 T cell receptor beta chains from one sample, sequenced in a study of T cells after yellow fever vaccination. Each CDR3 protein gets one entry after TCRdb re-called the 5' RACE reads with MiXCR. Among some 500,000 distinct CDR3 sequences listed, roughly 14% were seen once. Sequenced here: PBMCs, sampled on the day of the yellow fever booster vaccination. All receptors come from a man aged 25 to 45 who received the YFV17D yellow fever vaccine.

The V and J genes are TRBV28 and TRBJ2-5; a weak D match, TRBD2 (5 bases). Germline-derived CDR1 and CDR2 are MDHEN and SYDVKM. The ends were cut back, 6 bases at V and 5 bases at J, with 19 bases in the middle. This CDR3 region has 15 residues. The CDR3 loop reads CASRDLTAGRETQYF. CDR3 DNA sequence: TGTGCCAGCAGGGACCTTACCGCGGGCCGGGAGACCCAGTACTTC.

The chain uses TRBV5-1 and TRBJ2-2; no firm D call. V lost 6 bases to trimming and J lost 6 bases, with 6 bases between them. From germline, CDR1 is SGHRS and CDR2 YFSETQ. This CDR3 region has 11 residues. In DNA, the CDR3 is TGCGCCAGCACCAGTTCCGGGGAGCTGTTTTTT. This gives the protein CASTSSGELFF.

The chain's CDR3 is CASSPLDSEETQYF. CDR3 sequence (DNA): TGTGCCAGTAGTCCCCTCGACAGTGAAGAGACCCAGTACTTC. The chain employs TRBV19 and TRBJ2-5; weak D call: TRBD1 (5 bases). CDR1 is LNHDA, CDR2 SQIVND, per germline (reference sequence). V lost 5 bases and J lost 3, with 13 bases in between. The CDR3 spans 14 residues.

A few counts support this clonotype. The chain couples TRBV5-4 to TRBJ2-7, with 8 bases fitting TRBD2. CDR3 length: 14 amino acids. V lost 8 bases, J lost 5 bases, and 12 bases stayed unmatched. CDR1 SGHNT and CDR2 YYREEE come from the germline V gene (reference sequence). This CDR3 is CARSPERETHEQYF. The CDR3 DNA follows: TGTGCCAGGAGCCCTGAGCGGGAGACCCACGAGCAGTACTTC.

This clonotype was seen just once. The rearrangement links TRBV19 to TRBJ2-7, with no clear D. Trimming took off 3 bases at V and 1 base at J, with 10 bases between the two ends. CDR1 is LNHDA, CDR2 SQIVND, per germline (reference sequence). The CDR3 is 14 residues long. As DNA, the CDR3 is TGTGCCAGTAGTATGGTCGGCGGTTCCTACGAGCAGTACTTC. Encoded protein: CASSMVGGSYEQYF.

This clonotype was observed a handful of times. V gene TRBV6-2 or TRBV6-3 combines with J gene TRBJ1-5; D gene unclear. CDR1 and CDR2 from the germline V gene are MNHEY and SVGEGT. The CDR3 has 14 residues. Trimming removed 6 bases at V and 5 bases at J, with 14 bases between. CDR3 sequence: CASRGGHDDQPQHF. CDR3 bases: TGTGCCAGCAGGGGAGGGCACGACGATCAGCCCCAGCATTTT.

This clonotype was observed at least ten times. V usage is TRBV20-1 and J usage is TRBJ2-4; 10 nucleotides line up with TRBD2. The CDR3 covers 17 residues. Losses at the gene ends were 2 bases for V and 3 bases for J; bases not matched to a gene: 10. The germline CDR1 and CDR2 sequences are DFQATT and SNEGSKA (reference sequence). As DNA, the CDR3 is TGCAGTGCTAGATGGCCTAGCGGGAGTTTAGACAAAAACATTCAGTACTTC. This gives the protein CSARWPSGSLDKNIQYF.

This clonotype has a handful of counts. The chain has TRBV5-6 and TRBJ1-2, with D maybe TRBD1 (6 bases). The CDR3 totals 14 residues. The germline V and J ends were trimmed by 1 base and 3 bases, with 10 bases remaining between them. Germline CDR1 reads SGHDT; CDR2 reads YYEEEE. This CDR3 reads CASSLSGAYYGYTF. In nucleotides, the CDR3 is TGTGCCAGCAGCTTGTCGGGGGCCTACTATGGCTACACCTTC.